The 32 T cell receptor beta chains below come from one sample, sequenced in a study of blood T cell repertoires in COVID-19. The protocol was immunoSEQ multiplex PCR, while the TCRdb copy is restricted to in-frame clones and leaves out a portion. The sample contains around 280,000 clones, around 90% of which appear only once. Specimen: PBMCs or T cells enriched from blood (not recorded which). These receptors originate from a woman aged 18 to 35 with acute COVID-19.

The chain employs TRBV18 and TRBJ2-1, with TRBD2 identical over 9 bases. V was clipped by 1 base and J by 5 bases; unmatched bases: 3. The CDR3 sequence is 15 residues long. CDR1 and CDR2 from the germline V gene are KGHSH and LQKENI. In DNA form, the CDR3 reads TGTGCCAGCTCACCACTAGCGGGGGTAAACAATGAGCAGTTCTTC. As protein: CASSPLAGVNNEQFF.

J is TRBJ1-2 and V is TRBV7-9; TRBD1 agrees at 11 bases. V dropped 5 bases and J dropped 0; count of bases not matched to a gene: 8. Germline V gene data show CDR1 as SEHNR and CDR2 as FQNEAQ (reference sequence). This CDR3 is built from 17 residues. The CDR3 here is CASSGRDRGFPNYGYTF. The CDR3, as DNA: TGTGCCAGCAGCGGCAGGGACAGGGGGTTTCCTAACTATGGCTACACCTTC.

The chain joins TRBV12-5 to TRBJ2-7; 9 bases fit TRBD1. The CDR3 has 12 amino acids. After removal of 9 bases from V and 7 bases from J, the junction contained 7 bases not matched to a gene. Germline CDR1 reads LGHNT; CDR2 reads FRNRAP. For the CDR3, the DNA is TGTGCTAGCGGACAGGGGACGCGGGAGCAGTACTTC. Protein sequence: CASGQGTREQYF.

This sequence joins TRBV19 and TRBJ2-7; 9 positions match TRBD2. J lost 6 bases, V lost 3 bases, and 6 bases had no gene match. CDR3 length equals 14 residues. Per germline, CDR1 LNHDA and CDR2 SQIVND (reference sequence). The CDR3 reads CASSIGGLAFEQYF. CDR3 sequence (DNA): TGTGCCAGTAGTATCGGGGGACTAGCTTTCGAGCAGTACTTC.

The chain employs TRBV29-1 and TRBJ2-7; no clear D gene. The CDR3 runs to 12 residues. Trimming took off 2 bases at V and 3 bases at J, with 8 bases between the two ends. Germline V gene data show CDR1 as SQVTM and CDR2 as ANQGSEA. CDR3 residues: CSVEIQNYEQYF. The CDR3 DNA is TGCAGCGTTGAAATACAGAACTACGAGCAGTACTTC.

CDR3: CASSRAGTGQETQYF. DNA for the CDR3: TGTGCCAGCAGTCGGGCGGGGACAGGCCAAGAGACCCAGTACTTC. The chain has TRBV6-5 and TRBJ2-5; 8 bases match TRBD1. The CDR3 consists of 15 residues. Germline V gene data show CDR1 as MNHEY and CDR2 as SVGAGI. The ends lost 5 bases at V and 1 base at J; junction bases unmatched: 6.

J is TRBJ2-1 and V is TRBV7-8; D gene unclear. Trimming pared 1 base from V and 7 bases from J, leaving 11 bases between. The CDR3 has 14 amino acids. Germline loops: CDR1 SGHVS, CDR2 FQNEAQ. The CDR3 loop is CASSLVSMRNEQFF. CDR3 nucleotide sequence: TGTGCCAGCAGCTTAGTTTCGATGCGGAATGAGCAGTTCTTC.

A few counts support this clone. V and J are TRBV12-5 and TRBJ2-6; 7 nucleotides line up with TRBD1. Germline CDR1 and CDR2: LGHNT and FRNRAP. This CDR3 contains 18 residues. Trimming cost V 2 bases and J 2 bases; bases outside gene matches: 9. CDR3 sequence: CASGLTGRQGPGANVLTF. The CDR3 region has the DNA TGTGCTAGTGGTTTGACGGGCCGACAGGGTCCTGGGGCCAACGTCCTGACTTTC.

The rearrangement links TRBV7-9 to TRBJ2-7, with TRBD1 as a possible D gene (6 bases). There are 10 residues in the CDR3. Germline V gives CDR1 SEHNR, CDR2 FQNEAQ (reference sequence). V lost 8 bases and J 7 bases, leaving 9 bases between the germline ends. CDR3 DNA sequence: TGTGCCAGCTCAGGGGTGGAGCAGTACTTC. It encodes CASSGVEQYF.

The chain has TRBV10-3 and TRBJ1-1; 9 nucleotides agree with TRBD1. Germline V gene sequence: CDR1 ENHRY, CDR2 SYGVKD. The CDR3 runs 15 residues. J lost 4 bases, V lost 1 base, and 4 bases had no gene match. The CDR3 bases are TGTGCCATCAGTGAGTGGGGACAGGGAGGCACTGAAGCTTTCTTT. It translates to CAISEWGQGGTEAFF.

The chain carries TRBV19 and TRBJ1-5; 9 bases line up with TRBD1. J gave up 5 bases and V 3 bases, and 5 bases lay outside the gene matches. The germline V gene encodes CDR1 LNHDA and CDR2 SQIVND (reference sequence). This CDR3 has 15 residues. CDR3 coding DNA: TGTGCCAGTAGTATTCGACAGGGGGTGTATCAGCCCCAGCATTTT. Protein: CASSIRQGVYQPQHF.

Notes on this clone: This same CDR3 is encoded by further DNA sequences in the sample. The gene calls are TRBV5-1 and TRBJ1-1; D ambiguous. V lost 0 bases, J lost 0 bases, and 9 bases lay in between. Germline CDR1 SGHRS, CDR2 YFSETQ. The CDR3 is 15 residues long. This chain's CDR3 is CASSLGSGVNTEAFF. The CDR3, as DNA: TGCGCCAGCAGCTTGGGATCGGGAGTGAACACTGAAGCTTTCTTT.

V usage is TRBV5-1 and J usage is TRBJ2-2, with D maybe TRBD2 (6 bases). V was clipped by 1 base and J by 5 bases, with 12 bases between them. CDR1 and CDR2 (germline): SGHRS, YFSETQ. There are 15 residues in the CDR3. The CDR3 DNA reads as TGCGCCAGCAGCTTGAGGGCAAGCGGGACCGGGGAGCTGTTTTTT. This sequence encodes CASSLRASGTGELFF.

This clone is a singleton in its sample. The V call is TRBV5-1, the J call TRBJ1-5; D may be TRBD1 (6 bases). Germline loops: CDR1 SGHRS, CDR2 YFSETQ. The CDR3 loop spans 14 amino acids. V lost 1 base to trimming and J lost 6 bases, with 11 bases between them. CDR3 in DNA: TGCGCCAGCAGCTTGACCACAGGGATTCAGCCCCAGCATTTT. Encoded protein: CASSLTTGIQPQHF.

This chain connects TRBV19 to TRBJ2-5, with TRBD2 identical over 12 bases. Trimming removed 5 bases from V and 4 bases from J; junction bases left unmatched: 5. There are 15 residues in the CDR3. Germline V CDR1 and CDR2: LNHDA, SQIVND (reference sequence). In DNA form, the CDR3 reads TGTGCCAGTAGTTCGACTAGCGGGAGTTTAGAGACCCAGTACTTC. Amino acid sequence: CASSSTSGSLETQYF.

The chain recombines TRBV27 with TRBJ2-2, with TRBD2 matching 11 bases. CDR1 MNHEY and CDR2 SMNVEV come from the germline V gene (reference sequence). This CDR3 comprises 15 residues. Germline trimming cut 7 bases from V and 2 bases from J; bases unmatched to any gene: 3. CDR3 amino acids: CASNLAGGNTGELFF. CDR3 bases: TGTGCCAGCAACCTAGCGGGAGGAAACACCGGGGAGCTGTTTTTT.

The chain links TRBV4-1 to TRBJ2-1, with D possibly being TRBD2 (6 bases). Germline CDR1 is MGHRA and CDR2 is YSYEKL. Trimming took 7 bases from V and 2 from J, leaving 12 bases between them. CDR3 length: 14 residues. CDR3 residues: CASTRRETYNEQFF. DNA for the CDR3: TGCGCCAGCACCAGGAGGGAAACCTACAATGAGCAGTTCTTC.

The chain couples TRBV18 to TRBJ2-7, with 10 bases that match TRBD1. The CDR3 length is 13 residues. With V trimmed by 4 bases and J by 7 bases, 4 bases remained unmatched. Per the germline V gene, CDR1 is KGHSH and CDR2 is LQKENI. CDR3 nucleotide sequence: TGTGCCAGCTCACGACAGGGGGCTGATGAGCAGTACTTC. It codes for CASSRQGADEQYF.

This chain links TRBV2 with TRBJ2-7, with a tentative D call TRBD1 (8 bases). CDR3 length: 14 residues. Germline assignment: CDR1 SNHLY and CDR2 FYNNEI. V lost 5 bases and J 3 bases, leaving 14 bases between the germline ends. The CDR3 bases are TGTGCCAGCAGTAGCGGGACAGGATTCTACGAGCAGTACTTC. This translates into CASSSGTGFYEQYF.

This rearrangement joins TRBV4-2 to TRBJ2-7, with D tentatively TRBD1 (6 bases). Germline CDR1 and CDR2: LGHNA and YNFKEQ. This CDR3 is 16 amino acids long. The V end lost 5 bases, the J end lost 0 bases, and 17 bases lay between the germline ends. The CDR3 nucleotides read TGTGCCAGCAGCACGCATCTACAGGGAATCTCCTACGAGCAGTACTTC. This codes for CASSTHLQGISYEQYF.

The chain employs TRBV4-3 and TRBJ1-4; maybe TRBD1 (5 bases). This CDR3 region has 19 residues. Trimming removed 2 bases at V and 7 bases at J, with 26 bases between. Germline CDR1 LGHNA, CDR2 YSLEER. CDR3 DNA sequence: TGCGCCAGCAGCCAACACCCGGCGGAGAGAAGGGGCGTTGGTGAAAAACTGTTTTTT. It codes for CASSQHPAERRGVGEKLFF.

The V call is TRBV18, the J call TRBJ2-3; 10 bases fit TRBD2. The CDR3 is 16 residues long. V was clipped by 0 bases and J by 4 bases; unmatched bases: 4. The germline V gene encodes CDR1 KGHSH and CDR2 LQKENI. The CDR3 loop reads CASSPPVSGRADTQYF. The CDR3, as DNA: TGTGCCAGCTCACCACCGGTGAGCGGGAGGGCAGATACGCAGTATTTT.

This sequence joins TRBV28 and TRBJ1-6, with 7 bases lining up with TRBD1. Germline V gene lookup returns CDR1 MDHEN and CDR2 SYDVKM. V dropped 3 bases and J dropped 5; count of bases not matched to a gene: 7. CDR3 size: 16 residues. The DNA for the CDR3 is TGTGCCAGCAGTTTGCGCGACAGGGTCCATAATTCACCCCTCCACTTT. Translation gives CASSLRDRVHNSPLHF.

The table lists this clone with a count of one. The chain joins TRBV2 to TRBJ2-3; 7 bases fit TRBD2. The CDR3 runs 15 residues. The germline V gene encodes CDR1 SNHLY and CDR2 FYNNEI. V shed 4 bases, J shed 1 base, and the junction held 5 bases outside the gene matches. The CDR3 sequence is CASSVPSGGTDTQYF. In DNA, the CDR3 is TGTGCCAGCAGTGTTCCTAGCGGAGGCACAGATACGCAGTATTTT.

This clone has a single count. The V call is TRBV7-9, the J call TRBJ1-2; 7 bases are shared with TRBD1. The J segment lost 12 bases and the V segment lost 5 bases, leaving 9 bases of the junction unmatched. Germline assignment: CDR1 SEHNR and CDR2 FQNEAQ (reference sequence). CDR3 length: 12 residues. The CDR3 DNA reads TGTGCCAGCAGCAGAGGGACAGACCGGCACACCTTC. It yields the protein CASSRGTDRHTF.

The chain has TRBV2 and TRBJ2-7; perhaps TRBD1 as D (5 bases). CDR1 is SNHLY and CDR2 is FYNNEI in the germline V gene. The CDR3 is made up of 15 amino acids. The V gene lost 6 bases and the J gene lost 5 bases, with 20 bases spanning the gap. The CDR3 region is CASRPPGRDTNEQYF. DNA for the CDR3: TGTGCCAGCAGGCCCCCAGGCAGGGATACCAACGAGCAGTACTTC.

The rearrangement joins TRBV9 to TRBJ2-1; tentative D call: TRBD1 (5 bases). V was pared by 1 base and J by 0 bases, with 5 bases between. The CDR3 is 14 amino acids. The germline CDR1 and CDR2 sequences are SGDLS and YYNGEE. CDR3 in DNA: TGTGCCAGCAGCGTACAGGGCTCCTACAATGAGCAGTTCTTC. Translating it yields CASSVQGSYNEQFF.

This clone has just a few counts. This chain uses TRBV25-1 with TRBJ1-3; D is perhaps TRBD1 (5 bases). V lost 4 bases and J 10 bases, leaving 11 bases between the germline ends. CDR1 is MGHDK, CDR2 SYGVNS, per germline. This CDR3 has 12 residues. CDR3 sequence reads: CASSGSRTTIYF. The CDR3 coding sequence is TGTGCCAGCAGTGGAAGTAGGACAACCATATATTTT.

CDR3 DNA sequence: TGTGCCAGCAGTTTGGGCCTAGGGGATGAAAAACTGTTTTTT. This translates into CASSLGLGDEKLFF. The chain joins TRBV27 to TRBJ1-4; tentatively, D is TRBD1 (5 bases). V was cut by 3 bases and J by 6 bases, with 11 bases left in between. Germline V gene sequence: CDR1 MNHEY, CDR2 SMNVEV (reference sequence). The CDR3 loop spans 14 amino acids. Full variable domain (remainder filled in from reference TRBV27 and TRBJ1-4): EAQVTQNPRYLITVTGKKLTVTCSQNMNHEYMSWYRQDPGLGLRQIYYSMNVEVTDKGDVPEGYKVSRKEKRNFPLILESPSPNQTSLYFCASSLGLGDEKLFFGSGTQLSVL.

This clone was found once. The chain couples TRBV7-9 to TRBJ2-2; weak D call: TRBD2 (6 bases). V was pared by 2 bases and J by 4 bases, with 14 bases between. This CDR3 is 16 amino acids long. The germline CDR1 and CDR2 sequences are SEHNR and FQNEAQ (reference sequence). The CDR3 sequence: CASSLKREVITGELFF. The CDR3 coding sequence is TGTGCCAGCAGCTTAAAGAGGGAGGTGATCACCGGGGAGCTGTTTTTT.

V is TRBV6-5 and J is TRBJ1-6; 7 bases fit TRBD1. V lost 6 bases, J lost 5 bases, and 7 bases stayed unmatched. The CDR3 consists of 15 residues. The germline V gene encodes CDR1 MNHEY and CDR2 SVGAGI. The CDR3 loop is CASRPRQGHNSPLHF. As DNA, the CDR3 is TGTGCCAGCAGACCCCGACAGGGACATAATTCACCCCTCCACTTT.

The count of this clone is one. The chain recombines TRBV7-9 with TRBJ1-1, with D hard to call. Per the germline V gene, CDR1 is SEHNR and CDR2 is FQNEAQ (reference sequence). The length of the CDR3 is 15 residues. V gave up 5 bases and J gave up 5 bases, with 18 bases separating them. This chain's CDR3 is CASSAPSGVGTEAFF. CDR3 nucleotides: TGTGCCAGCAGCGCACCTTCAGGTGTTGGTACTGAAGCTTTCTTT.